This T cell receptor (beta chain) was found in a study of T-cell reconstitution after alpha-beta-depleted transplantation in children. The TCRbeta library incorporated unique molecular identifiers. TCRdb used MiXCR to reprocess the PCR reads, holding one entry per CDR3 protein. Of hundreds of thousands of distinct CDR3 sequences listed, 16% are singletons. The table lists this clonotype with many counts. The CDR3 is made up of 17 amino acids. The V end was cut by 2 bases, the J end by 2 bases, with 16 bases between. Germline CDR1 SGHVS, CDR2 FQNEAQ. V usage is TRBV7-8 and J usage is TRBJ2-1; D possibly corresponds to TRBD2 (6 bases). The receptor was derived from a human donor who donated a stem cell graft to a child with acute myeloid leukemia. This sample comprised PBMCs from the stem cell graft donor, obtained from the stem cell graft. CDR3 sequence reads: CASSLRAGPRPYNEQFF. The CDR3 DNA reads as TGTGCCAGCAGCTTAAGGGCGGGACCACGGCCCTACAATGAGCAGTTCTTC. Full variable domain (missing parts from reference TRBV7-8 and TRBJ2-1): GAGVSQSPRYKVAKRGQDVALRCDPISGHVSLFWYQQALGQGPEFLTYFQNEAQLDKSGLPSDRFFAERPEGSVSTLKIQRTQQEDSAVYLCASSLRAGPRPYNEQFFGPGTRLTVL.